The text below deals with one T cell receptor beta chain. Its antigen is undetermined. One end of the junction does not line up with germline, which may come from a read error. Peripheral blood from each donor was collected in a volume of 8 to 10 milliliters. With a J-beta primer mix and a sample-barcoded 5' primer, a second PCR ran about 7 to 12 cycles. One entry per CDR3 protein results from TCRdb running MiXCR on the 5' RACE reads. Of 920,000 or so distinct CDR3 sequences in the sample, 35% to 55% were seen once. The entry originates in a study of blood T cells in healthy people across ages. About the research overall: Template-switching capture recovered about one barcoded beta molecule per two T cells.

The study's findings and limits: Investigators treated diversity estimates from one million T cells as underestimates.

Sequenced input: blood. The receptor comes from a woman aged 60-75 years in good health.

The chain's CDR3 is CTSSLYREGEQYF. The CDR3 DNA follows: TGTACCAGCAGTTTGTATAGAGAGGGCGAGCAGTACTTC. The gene calls are TRBV12-3 or TRBV12-4 and TRBJ2-7; perhaps TRBD2 as D (5 bases). CDR3 length: 13 amino acids.